This TCR beta chain was identified in a study of T cell responses to AZD1222 COVID-19 vaccine. Study outcomes and limitations: Spike-wide vaccine-associated CD4 TCRs dominated at 160-218 and 743-854. Donors in the cohort were predominantly white British and more often female, and clonal diversity was possibly underestimated.

On this clone itself: The antigen is not known.

Here immunoSEQ multiplex PCR was the method, and the copy in TCRdb shows in-frame clones only, minus some. The table includes tens of thousands of clones, more than 70% detected once. The CDR3 spans 14 residues. The source of this sequence is an adult in good health. The chain recombines TRBV21-1 with TRBJ1-1. TRBV21-1 is annotated as a pseudogene. The material was peripheral blood, obtained on day 0 of AZD1222 vaccination. CDR3 bases: TGTGCCAGCAGCAAAATAGCTGAGAACACTGAAGCTTTCTTT. Translating gives CASSKIAENTEAFF.